This T cell receptor beta chain emerged from a study of cytomegalovirus exposure and HLA in healthy donors. Study-level background: There were 88 million or so unique TCRs (from HLA-typed donors) in an early data release.

Vbeta (60) and Jbeta (13) primers were used in the PCR. Libraries were prepared by immunoSEQ multiplex PCR; TCRdb keeps only in-frame clonotypes and omits some of them. The table records around 220,000 clones, 65% to 80% of them present only once. As regards this clone: Antigen specificity is unknown.

Germline CDR1 is LNHDA and CDR2 is SQIVND (reference sequence). V lost 6 bases, J lost 0 bases, and 9 bases lay in between. The CDR3 runs to 15 residues. Study-wide results and caveats: Testing in vitro showed a few CMV-associated chains specific for CMV antigens. The classifier was said to identify cytomegalovirus status with high specificity and sensitivity. Most TCR sequences proved rare, with some public TCRs found in many donors.

The specimen was PBMCs. This clonotype was sampled from a girl aged 2-10 years in good health and CMV-seronegative. The chain uses TRBV19 and TRBJ2-6, with a weak D call TRBD2 (5 bases). The CDR3 loop is CASSGLSSGANVLTF. CDR3 DNA sequence: TGTGCCAGTAGCGGACTGAGCTCTGGGGCCAACGTCCTGACTTTC.